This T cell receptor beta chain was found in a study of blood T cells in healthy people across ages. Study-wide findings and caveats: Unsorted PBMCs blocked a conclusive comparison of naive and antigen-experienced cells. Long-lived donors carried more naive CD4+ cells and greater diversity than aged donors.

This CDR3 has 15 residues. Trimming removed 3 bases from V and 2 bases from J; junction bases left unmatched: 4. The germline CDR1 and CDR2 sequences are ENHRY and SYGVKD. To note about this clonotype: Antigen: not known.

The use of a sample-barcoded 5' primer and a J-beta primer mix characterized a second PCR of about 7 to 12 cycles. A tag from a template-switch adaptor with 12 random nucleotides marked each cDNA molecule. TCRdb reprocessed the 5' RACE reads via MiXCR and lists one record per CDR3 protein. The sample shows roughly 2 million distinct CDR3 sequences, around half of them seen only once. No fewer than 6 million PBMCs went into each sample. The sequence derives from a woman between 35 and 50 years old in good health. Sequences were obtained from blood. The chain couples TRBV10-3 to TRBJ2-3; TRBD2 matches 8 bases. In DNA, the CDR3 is TGTGCCATCAGTGAACCAGCGGGGGACACAGATACGCAGTATTTT. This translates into CAISEPAGDTDTQYF.